This T cell receptor (beta chain) emerged from a study of T cells in Graves' hyperthyroidism and ophthalmopathy. Turning to the study itself: The authors collected peripheral blood at initial diagnosis, before any treatment. Broader study findings: Ophthalmopathy was distinguished from stable hyperthyroidism by 13 V-J signatures. Appearing also in blood were most of the thyroid clonotypes expanded above 0.001.

TCR beta CDR3 regions were amplified from RNA transcripts. Researchers ran a first-round RT-PCR on the TCR CDR3 using the HTBI primer set. TCRdb reanalysed the multiplex PCR reads using MiXCR and keeps one entry per CDR3 protein. This repertoire shows roughly 380,000 distinct CDR3 sequences, approximately 15% found once; its top ten account for less than 25%. This clonotype was seen more than once but under ten times. Its target is not known. PBMCs were obtained from 10 ml fresh peripheral blood. This TCR came from a man aged 25 to 40 with Graves' hyperthyroidism that later progressed to Graves' ophthalmopathy. Sequencing was performed on blood.

As DNA, the CDR3 is TGTGCCAGCAGACTAGCGGGGGAGAATGAGCAGTTCTTC. Amino acids: CASRLAGENEQFF. The rearrangement uses TRBV3-1 and TRBJ2-1; TRBD2 matches at 11 bases. This CDR3 has 13 residues. CDR1 and CDR2 (germline): LGHDT, YNNKEL (reference sequence). With V trimmed by 6 bases and J by 7 bases, 2 bases remained unmatched.